The 22 T cell receptor beta chains given below trace back to one sample, sequenced in a study of neurological immune-mediated disorders. From the 5' RACE reads, TCRdb called clonotypes with MiXCR, one entry per CDR3 protein. The sample lists approximately 90,000 distinct CDR3 sequences, 3% to 4.5% seen once, with under 6.5% in the top ten. The material sequenced was PBMCs. The source is a woman in her late teens or twenties with multiple sclerosis.

This clonotype was observed many times. The chain carries TRBV11-1 and TRBJ2-5, with TRBD2 identical over 14 bases. Trimming took 6 bases from V and 4 from J; bases not matched to a gene: 7. Germline assignment: CDR1 SGHAT and CDR2 FQDESV (reference sequence). The CDR3 has 16 amino acids. The CDR3 bases are TGTGCCAGCAGAAGACTAGCGGGAGGGCCCCGAGAGACCCAGTACTTC. Translation: CASRRLAGGPRETQYF.

This clonotype has a count of ten or more. This chain joins TRBV15 and TRBJ2-2, with 10 bases identical to TRBD2. The CDR3 has 16 residues. CDR1 is LNHNV and CDR2 is YYDKDF in the germline V gene (reference sequence). Germline trimming cut 0 bases from V and 3 bases from J; bases unmatched to any gene: 1. CDR3 sequence (DNA): TGTGCCACCAGCAGAGAAGCGGGAGGGTACACCGGGGAGCTGTTTTTT. This translates into CATSREAGGYTGELFF.

This clonotype was observed many times. The chain joins TRBV6-6 to TRBJ2-1; D may match TRBD1 or TRBD2 (5 bases each). The CDR3 extends over 16 amino acids. The germline gives CDR1 MNHNY, CDR2 SVGAGI (reference sequence). V lost 5 bases and J 5 bases, leaving 19 bases between the germline ends. This chain's CDR3 is CASSHPGSNPDNEQFF. CDR3 in DNA: TGTGCCAGCAGTCACCCAGGGAGTAACCCCGACAATGAGCAGTTCTTC.

This clonotype came up many times. J is TRBJ1-1 and V is TRBV7-9, with a tentative D call TRBD1 (5 bases). CDR1 is SEHNR and CDR2 is FQNEAQ in the germline V gene (reference sequence). V lost 3 bases to trimming and J lost 11 bases, with 13 bases between them. The CDR3 is made up of 12 amino acids. The CDR3 is CASSLGRGIAFF. For the CDR3, the DNA is TGTGCCAGCAGCTTGGGTCGGGGGATTGCTTTCTTT. The variable domain in full, with the rest retrieved from reference TRBV7-9 and TRBJ1-1, is DTGVSQNPRHKITKRGQNVTFRCDPISEHNRLYWYRQTLGQGPEFLTYFQNEAQLEKSRLLSDRFSAERPKGSFSTLEIQRTEQGDSAMYLCASSLGRGIAFFGQGTRLTVV.

At least ten counts were recorded for this clonotype. J is TRBJ1-5 and V is TRBV7-9; D is uncertain. This CDR3 is built from 14 residues. Trimming left V 1 base short and J 5 bases short, with 9 bases between. Germline assignment: CDR1 SEHNR and CDR2 FQNEAQ (reference sequence). CDR3: CASSLDSQHQPQHF. CDR3 bases: TGTGCCAGCAGCTTAGATTCGCAACATCAGCCCCAGCATTTT.

There are many counts of this clonotype. This chain joins TRBV12-3 or TRBV12-4 and TRBJ2-7; D is uncertain. This CDR3 is 13 amino acids long. V was cut by 5 bases and J by 1 base, with 9 bases left in between. The CDR3 reads CASSQIGSYEQYF. Written as DNA, the CDR3 is TGTGCCAGCAGTCAAATCGGGTCCTACGAGCAGTACTTC.

In its sample, this clonotype was seen many times. The gene calls are TRBV20-1 and TRBJ2-7; D is ambiguous. The CDR3 has 10 amino acids. Trimming stripped 5 bases from V and 3 bases from J, with 5 bases between. Germline V gene lookup returns CDR1 DFQATT and CDR2 SNEGSKA (reference sequence). The CDR3 sequence is CSASDYEQYF. As DNA, the CDR3 is TGCAGTGCTTCGGACTACGAGCAGTACTTC.

This clonotype was counted many times. The chain carries TRBV5-1 and TRBJ1-2; D not certain. CDR3 length: 13 amino acids. Between the trimmed V and J ends, which lost 5 bases and 1 base, there was a span of 9 bases. Looked up from germline, CDR1 is SGHRS and CDR2 is YFSETQ. CDR3 in amino acids: CASRITVNYGYTF. The CDR3 region has the DNA TGCGCCAGCAGGATCACAGTTAACTATGGCTACACCTTC.

This clonotype came up many times. The rearrangement joins TRBV5-1 to TRBJ2-3; the D is unclear. Trimming removed 8 bases from V and 5 bases from J, with 9 bases in between. This CDR3 is 11 amino acids long. Germline CDR1 reads SGHRS; CDR2 reads YFSETQ. CDR3 loop: CASSKVDTQYF. The CDR3 region has the DNA TGCGCCAGTTCGAAGGTAGATACGCAGTATTTT.

This chain uses TRBV7-2 with TRBJ2-1, with 11 bases lining up with TRBD2. V lost 5 bases, J lost 7 bases, and 13 bases stayed unmatched. This CDR3 region has 17 residues. The V gene's germline CDR1 is SGHTA and CDR2 FQGNSA. The DNA of the CDR3 is TGTGCCAGCAGCCCCGAAATCCTAGCGGGGGGATCGAATGAGCAGTTCTTC. This gives the protein CASSPEILAGGSNEQFF.

This clonotype showed up many times. The chain employs TRBV12-3 or TRBV12-4 and TRBJ1-1; D gene uncertain. V was clipped by 5 bases and J by 5 bases, with 12 bases between them. This CDR3 spans 13 amino acids. This CDR3 is CASSLGFGTEAFF. In DNA, the CDR3 is TGTGCCAGCAGTCTGGGGTTCGGGACTGAAGCTTTCTTT.

The sample holds many counts of this clonotype. The V and J genes are TRBV5-1 and TRBJ2-7, with D tentatively TRBD2 (6 bases). CDR1 is SGHRS, CDR2 YFSETQ, per germline. V dropped 3 bases and J dropped 4 bases, with 20 bases sitting between them. The CDR3 contains 16 residues. Written as DNA, the CDR3 is TGCGCCAGCAGCTGGACGGGACTCCTTTTATCTTACGAGCAGTACTTC. The encoded protein is CASSWTGLLLSYEQYF.

This clonotype was recorded at least ten times. CDR3 loop: CASSLSAGPTYEQYF. CDR3 in DNA: TGTGCCAGCAGCCTATCGGCGGGCCCCACCTACGAGCAGTACTTC. The chain combines TRBV7-2 with TRBJ2-7; weak D call: TRBD2 (5 bases). Trimming took 5 bases from V and 2 from J, leaving 16 bases between them. From germline, CDR1 is SGHTA and CDR2 FQGNSA. The CDR3 is made up of 15 amino acids.

This clonotype was recorded many times. The chain uses TRBV5-1 and TRBJ1-1, with D tentatively TRBD1 (6 bases). The V gene lost 4 bases and the J gene lost 6 bases, with 16 bases spanning the gap. CDR1 SGHRS and CDR2 YFSETQ come from the germline V gene. CDR3 size: 14 residues. CDR3 loop: CASSPGHSQAEAFF. In DNA, the CDR3 is TGCGCCAGCAGCCCGGGACACTCCCAGGCTGAAGCTTTCTTT.

In its sample, this clonotype was seen a few times. The V call is TRBV10-1, the J call TRBJ1-1; D is undetermined. The CDR3 runs 14 residues. Germline V CDR1 and CDR2: WNHNN, SYGVQD (reference sequence). V lost 2 bases and J 6 bases, leaving 13 bases between the germline ends. CDR3 in DNA: TGCGCCAGCAGTGAGGGGATTGTGGGGTCTGAAGCTTTCTTT. It yields the protein CASSEGIVGSEAFF.

This clonotype has at least ten counts. The J gene is TRBJ1-2, the V gene TRBV7-2; a weak D match, TRBD1 (5 bases). This CDR3 spans 13 amino acids. V was shortened by 4 bases and J by 5 bases, with 11 bases between the two germline ends. Germline CDR1 reads SGHTA; CDR2 reads FQGNSA. CDR3 nucleotide sequence: TGTGCCAGCAGCTCTTCAGGGTTATATGGCTACACCTTC. The encoded protein is CASSSSGLYGYTF.

The table lists this clonotype with many counts. The rearrangement uses TRBV5-1 and TRBJ2-7, with TRBD1 matching 8 bases. CDR3 size: 14 residues. Trimming cost V 6 bases and J 5 bases; bases outside gene matches: 10. Germline V CDR1 and CDR2: SGHRS, YFSETQ. The CDR3 DNA follows: TGCGCCAGCAACTCACAGGGGGTACGCGACGAGCAGTACTTC. Protein sequence: CASNSQGVRDEQYF.

This clonotype was recorded at least ten times. The V gene is TRBV20-1, the J gene TRBJ2-7; D is possibly TRBD2 (5 bases). Germline V lookup: CDR1 DFQATT, CDR2 SNEGSKA (reference sequence). The CDR3 consists of 13 residues. V was trimmed by 3 bases and J by 0 bases, leaving 9 bases between them. Written as DNA, the CDR3 is TGCAGTGCTAGGAGGGTTAGCTCCTACGAGCAGTACTTC. This translates into CSARRVSSYEQYF.

This clonotype has at least ten counts. The CDR3 loop reads CASRNPRASGNEQFF. CDR3 DNA sequence: TGTGCCAGCAGAAACCCAAGGGCTAGCGGAAATGAGCAGTTCTTC. The rearrangement links TRBV12-3 or TRBV12-4 to TRBJ2-1; 7 nucleotides agree with TRBD2. The CDR3 has 15 amino acids. The junction had 12 bases not matched to a gene; V was cut back by 6 bases and J by 7 bases.

This clonotype was seen ten or more times. CDR3 protein: CASSYRRTSGGAERTDTQYF. CDR3 in DNA: TGTGCCAGCAGTTACCGGCGGACTAGCGGGGGGGCGGAGCGCACAGATACGCAGTATTTT. This chain connects TRBV6-5 to TRBJ2-3, with TRBD2 matching over 15 bases. V shed 2 bases, J shed 1 base, and the junction held 10 bases outside the gene matches. In germline, CDR1 is MNHEY, CDR2 SVGAGI. The CDR3 sequence is 20 residues long.

Concerning this clonotype: At one boundary the junction diverges from the germline segment, which might be a read error. The V gene is TRBV5-1, the J gene TRBJ1-4; 8 bases map to TRBD1. CDR1 is SGHRS, CDR2 YFSETQ, per germline. The CDR3 totals 14 residues. The CDR3 DNA is TGTGCCAGTAGCTTTGGACAGGGTGGCGAAAAACTGTTTTTT. Translating it yields CASSFGQGGEKLFF. Based on the CDR3 plus reference TRBV5-1 and TRBJ1-4, the full variable domain is KAGVTQTPRYLIKTRGQQVTLSCSPISGHRSVSWYQQTPGQGLQFLFEYFSETQRNKGNFPGRFSGRQFSNSRSEMNVSTLELGDSALYLCASSFGQGGEKLFFGSGTQLSVL.

This clonotype has at least ten counts. The chain recombines TRBV12-3 or TRBV12-4 with TRBJ2-1, with D hard to call. The CDR3 runs to 12 residues. Between the trimmed V and J ends, which lost 2 bases and 8 bases, there was a span of 7 bases. CDR3: CASSLSVDEQFF. DNA for the CDR3: TGTGCCAGCAGTTTATCGGTGGATGAGCAGTTCTTC.